The entry below gives a single T cell receptor (beta chain) sequence along with its context. The target antigen is unknown. Assay: immunoSEQ multiplex PCR; the TCRdb copy retains only in-frame clones and omits some. Of 95,000 to 100,000 clones listed, more than 80% are singletons. This sample is drawn from a study of OX40 agonist ivuxolimab in advanced cancers. Turning to the study itself: Patients were dosed with the agonistic anti-OX40 (CD134) antibody ivuxolimab. Partial responses occurred in three patients (one hepatocellular carcinoma, two cutaneous melanoma). Study-wide points: In the expanded peripheral T cells, antigen specificity was never determined.

Germline assignment: CDR1 LNHDA and CDR2 SQIVND (reference sequence). This CDR3 spans 14 amino acids. The V and J ends lost 8 bases and 5 bases respectively, with 16 bases between them. This specimen consisted of CD4+ or CD8+ T cells sorted from blood, obtained in a trial of the OX40 agonist ivuxolimab. The sequence was obtained from an adult with an advanced solid tumor such as melanoma, head and neck, liver or kidney cancer. The chain uses TRBV19 and TRBJ2-1, with D tentatively TRBD1 (6 bases). The CDR3 spells CASSPGTLNNEQFF. The DNA for the CDR3 is TGTGCCAGTTCTCCCGGGACACTGAACAATGAGCAGTTCTTC. Full variable domain (outside the CDR3, taken from reference TRBV19 and TRBJ2-1): DGGITQSPKYLFRKEGQNVTLSCEQNLNHDAMYWYRQDPGQGLRLIYYSQIVNDFQKGDIAEGYSVSREKKESFPLTVTSAQKNPTAFYLCASSPGTLNNEQFFGPGTRLTVL.